One sample yielded the 3 T cell receptor beta chains listed below, sequenced in a study of T cell responses to AZD1222 COVID-19 vaccine. The table came from immunoSEQ multiplex PCR; TCRdb's copy has only in-frame clones and leaves some out. Among over 150,000 clones, about 93% were seen once, and the ten largest hold roughly 1%. Sample: peripheral blood, taken 28 days after the second dose of the MenACWY control vaccine. The receptors shown here come from an adult who received the MenACWY meningococcal vaccine as a control.

The chain carries TRBV19 and TRBJ1-5, with D possibly matching TRBD1 (6 bases). Per the germline V gene, CDR1 is LNHDA and CDR2 is SQIVND (reference sequence). The CDR3 totals 15 residues. Trimming stripped 1 base from V and 9 bases from J, with 16 bases between. CDR3 sequence: CASSIGGRALRPQHF. CDR3 nucleotides: TGTGCCAGTAGTATAGGGGGGCGGGCCTTGCGGCCCCAGCATTTT. Combining the CDR3 with reference TRBV19 and TRBJ1-5 gives the whole variable domain DGGITQSPKYLFRKEGQNVTLSCEQNLNHDAMYWYRQDPGQGLRLIYYSQIVNDFQKGDIAEGYSVSREKKESFPLTVTSAQKNPTAFYLCASSIGGRALRPQHFGDGTRLSIL.

This clone showed up just a few times. This chain links TRBV7-9 with TRBJ1-3; the D is unclear. Deletions cut 6 bases from V and 0 bases from J, with 9 bases between. Germline values: CDR1 SEHNR, CDR2 FQNEAQ (reference sequence). This CDR3 region has 14 residues. Here the CDR3 DNA reads TGTGCCAGCAGGTCCGGCTACTCTGGAAACACCATATATTTT. It is translated as CASRSGYSGNTIYF.

J is TRBJ1-5 and V is TRBV11-2; maybe TRBD1 (5 bases). The V end lost 1 base, the J end lost 4 bases, and 11 bases lay between the germline ends. The CDR3 totals 15 residues. Germline assignment: CDR1 SGHAT and CDR2 FQNNGV. The CDR3 coding sequence is TGTGCCAGCAGCTTAGCGGGGCAGGGTAATCAGCCCCAGCATTTT. Translated: CASSLAGQGNQPQHF. The entire variable domain, with the rest obtained from reference TRBV11-2 and TRBJ1-5, is as follows: EAGVAQSPRYKIIEKRQSVAFWCNPISGHATLYWYQQILGQGPKLLIQFQNNGVVDDSQLPKDRFSAERLKGVDSTLKIQPAKLEDSAVYLCASSLAGQGNQPQHFGDGTRLSIL.